The source of this T cell receptor (beta chain) is a study of blood T cell repertoires in COVID-19. Across the study: The samples span acute and convalescent COVID-19 from the United States, Italy and Spain. In each case, the material was cDNA or gDNA derived from T cells, B-cell-depleted T cells, or PBMCs.

Per the authors' pipeline: Estimated nucleated cell counts came from reference gene primer amplification. Clones were sequenced by immunoSEQ multiplex PCR, and TCRdb holds only the in-frame ones, with some missing. Clonal size and the V and J genes are those of that table, whereas D and trimming came from the DNA. The sample consists of fewer than 500,000 clones, 81% of them appearing once. This clonotype originated in a human donor with acute or convalescent COVID-19. The donor label of this sample is uncertain. The sample taken for sequencing was peripheral blood.

In nucleotides, the CDR3 is TGTGCCAGCAGCCAGGGGGCGGGGCCCCCCGGGGAGCTGTTTTTT. Its protein product is CASSQGAGPPGELFF. The chain has TRBV13 and TRBJ2-2; 8 nucleotides line up with TRBD1. The CDR3 loop spans 15 amino acids. Germline CDR1 and CDR2: PRHDT and FYEKMQ (reference sequence). Unmatched junction bases numbered 8, after V lost 5 bases and J lost 6 bases.